The 28 T cell receptor beta chains listed next were all sequenced from one sample in a study of cytomegalovirus exposure and HLA in healthy donors. Primers: 60 Vbeta forward and 13 Jbeta reverse. Clones were read by immunoSEQ multiplex PCR, and TCRdb kept only the in-frame ones, dropping some. The sample shows some 90,000 clones, just under 80% of them seen only once. The sample comprised PBMCs. All receptors derive from a woman in her thirties or forties in good health and CMV-seronegative.

This chain connects TRBV27 to TRBJ2-7; no reliable D call. Germline V gene lookup returns CDR1 MNHEY and CDR2 SMNVEV (reference sequence). V was shortened by 0 bases and J by 6 bases, with 12 bases between the two germline ends. The CDR3 contains 14 residues. This CDR3 reads CASSLSKLLSEQYF. CDR3 nucleotides: TGTGCCAGCAGTTTATCTAAGCTCCTTTCCGAGCAGTACTTC.

This chain joins TRBV19 and TRBJ1-5, with 9 nucleotides matching TRBD1. This CDR3 is built from 17 residues. Losses at the gene ends were 2 bases for V and 2 bases for J; bases not matched to a gene: 7. Germline V gene data show CDR1 as LNHDA and CDR2 as SQIVND (reference sequence). The CDR3 reads CASSIQRWTGGNQPQHF. The DNA of the CDR3 is TGTGCCAGTAGTATACAGCGCTGGACAGGGGGCAATCAGCCCCAGCATTTT.

The chain is built from TRBV19 and TRBJ1-4, with TRBD1 matching over 8 bases. CDR1 and CDR2 (germline): LNHDA, SQIVND (reference sequence). This CDR3 is built from 17 residues. V lost 6 bases and J lost 5; bases outside the gene matches: 14. The CDR3 coding sequence is TGTGCCAGTAGCCCCCTCCAGGGGGCTTTGGGAAATGAAAAACTGTTTTTT. It specifies CASSPLQGALGNEKLFF.

The chain combines TRBV6-6 with TRBJ2-5; TRBD2 agrees at 9 bases. The CDR3 runs to 16 residues. The V and J ends lost 10 bases and 5 bases, in that order; junction bases with no gene match: 17. Per the germline V gene, CDR1 is MNHNY and CDR2 is SVGAGI (reference sequence). The CDR3 DNA sequence: TGTGCCACCTCCCCTAGCGGGGACGGCCGGCGCGAGACCCAGTACTTC. Protein: CATSPSGDGRRETQYF.

The CDR3 DNA reads TGTGCCAGCAGCCCGAGAGGCTCCAATGGCTACACCTTC. Translated: CASSPRGSNGYTF. The gene calls are TRBV9 and TRBJ1-2, with unresolved D. This CDR3 comprises 13 residues. The ends were cut back, 4 bases at V and 6 bases at J, with 13 bases in the middle. CDR1 is SGDLS, CDR2 YYNGEE, per germline.

The V gene is TRBV9, the J gene TRBJ1-4, with D possibly matching TRBD1 (5 bases). Trimming took 0 bases from V and 8 from J, leaving 14 bases between them. This CDR3 has 15 residues. CDR1 and CDR2 (germline): SGDLS, YYNGEE. CDR3 bases: TGTGCCAGCAGCGTAGTCTCAGGGCGGAACGAAAAACTGTTTTTT. This sequence encodes CASSVVSGRNEKLFF.

In DNA, the CDR3 is TGCAGCGTTTCCTGGGGCGCGTACGAGCAGTACTTC. Its translation: CSVSWGAYEQYF. This chain connects TRBV29-1 to TRBJ2-7, with TRBD1 as a possible D gene (5 bases). CDR3 length: 12 amino acids. Germline assignment: CDR1 SQVTM and CDR2 ANQGSEA. Trimming stripped 5 bases from V and 4 bases from J, with 12 bases between.

V and J are TRBV28 and TRBJ1-1, with 9 nucleotides matching TRBD1. Trimming at V came to 3 bases and at J to 1 base, leaving 9 bases not matched to a gene. The CDR3 is 17 amino acids. The germline gives CDR1 MDHEN, CDR2 SYDVKM. DNA of the CDR3: TGTGCCAGCAGTTTGGGGTCAACAGGGGGCCGGAACACTGAAGCTTTCTTT. This codes for CASSLGSTGGRNTEAFF.

The chain joins TRBV5-1 to TRBJ1-1; 7 bases are shared with TRBD1. V shed 0 bases, J shed 6 bases, and the junction held 5 bases outside the gene matches. The germline CDR1 and CDR2 sequences are SGHRS and YFSETQ. The CDR3 covers 14 residues. This CDR3 is CASSLGGTVAEAFF. In DNA, the CDR3 is TGCGCCAGCAGCTTGGGGGGGACAGTCGCTGAAGCTTTCTTT. The whole variable domain, remainder taken from reference TRBV5-1 and TRBJ1-1, is KAGVTQTPRYLIKTRGQQVTLSCSPISGHRSVSWYQQTPGQGLQFLFEYFSETQRNKGNFPGRFSGRQFSNSRSEMNVSTLELGDSALYLCASSLGGTVAEAFFGQGTRLTVV.

The V and J genes are TRBV25-1 and TRBJ2-7; 10 nucleotides line up with TRBD2. The CDR3 has 14 amino acids. Germline V gene sequence: CDR1 MGHDK, CDR2 SYGVNS. The V gene end was trimmed by 6 bases and the J gene end by 6 bases; junction bases not matched to a gene: 8. The CDR3 bases are TGTGCCAGCAGGGAAAGCGGGAGGGCCGGCGAGCAGTACTTC. It specifies CASRESGRAGEQYF.

The chain employs TRBV7-3 and TRBJ2-6; D perhaps matches TRBD2 (6 bases). CDR3 length: 16 residues. The V end lost 4 bases, the J end lost 0 bases, and 10 bases lay between the germline ends. The germline gives CDR1 SGHTA, CDR2 FQGTGA. Written as DNA, the CDR3 is TGTGCCAGCAGCTCGGGACTGAACTCTGGGGCCAACGTCCTGACTTTC. It codes for CASSSGLNSGANVLTF.

Turning to this clone: A junction boundary mismatches the germline segment, possibly from a read error. The rearrangement links TRBV7-9 to TRBJ2-7; a possible D gene is TRBD1 (7 bases). CDR1 and CDR2 (germline): SEHNR, FQNEAQ (reference sequence). The length of the CDR3 is 17 residues. CDR3 region: CSSSLGGGEHSSYEQYF. The CDR3 DNA is TGTTCCAGCAGCTTAGGGGGCGGGGAGCACTCCTCCTACGAGCAGTACTTC.

The chain joins TRBV13 to TRBJ2-7, with 13 bases matching TRBD2. This CDR3 is 16 amino acids long. CDR1 is PRHDT and CDR2 is FYEKMQ in the germline V gene (reference sequence). V shed 5 bases, J shed 1 base, and the junction held 5 bases outside the gene matches. CDR3 sequence reads: CASSPPGLAGSYEQYF. The CDR3 region has the DNA TGTGCCAGCAGCCCGCCGGGACTAGCGGGGTCCTACGAGCAGTACTTC.

The gene calls are TRBV7-2 and TRBJ2-7; 8 bases match TRBD2. J was trimmed by 8 bases and V by 5 bases; bases with no gene match: 8. Germline CDR1 and CDR2: SGHTA and FQGNSA. The CDR3 extends over 13 amino acids. For the CDR3, the DNA is TGTGCCAGCAGCCCCCGGGGGGGGTGTCAGCAGTACTTC. It codes for CASSPRGGCQQYF.

The CDR3 DNA sequence: TGTGCCAGCAGCTTGGCCATTTGGAGCACGGCGAACACTGAAGCTTTCTTT. Amino acids: CASSLAIWSTANTEAFF. The rearrangement joins TRBV5-4 to TRBJ1-1; D gene unclear. V was shortened by 0 bases and J by 1 base, with 16 bases between the two germline ends. Germline lookup yields CDR1 SGHNT and CDR2 YYREEE (reference sequence). The CDR3 consists of 17 residues. Filled out from reference TRBV5-4 and TRBJ1-1, the complete variable domain reads ETGVTQSPTHLIKTRGQQVTLRCSSQSGHNTVSWYQQALGQGPQFIFQYYREEENGRGNFPPRFSGLQFPNYSSELNVNALELDDSALYLCASSLAIWSTANTEAFFGQGTRLTVV.

Written as DNA, the CDR3 is TGTGCCAGCAGCGTAGGTGGGCGGGAGAATCAGCCCCAGCATTTT. It encodes CASSVGGRENQPQHF. This sequence joins TRBV9 and TRBJ1-5; D remains ambiguous. This CDR3 has 15 amino acids. Germline lookup yields CDR1 SGDLS and CDR2 YYNGEE. The V end was cut by 0 bases, the J end by 4 bases, with 11 bases between.

The chain has TRBV7-2 and TRBJ2-1; weak D call: TRBD1 (5 bases). CDR1 is SGHTA and CDR2 is FQGNSA in the germline V gene. Trimming removed 10 bases at V and 6 bases at J, with 19 bases between. The CDR3 runs to 14 residues. CDR3 amino acids: CATMNRLRPNEQFF. The CDR3 DNA reads TGTGCCACCATGAACAGGTTAAGGCCCAATGAGCAGTTCTTC.

The V and J genes are TRBV6-4 and TRBJ1-2; TRBD1 matches 9 bases. V shed 5 bases and J 1 base; nucleotides not matched to a gene: 5. Germline assignment: CDR1 MRHNA and CDR2 SNTAGT. The CDR3 spans 15 residues. In nucleotides, the CDR3 is TGTGCCAGCAGTCCGGGACAGGGTTTTAACTATGGCTACACCTTC. It codes for CASSPGQGFNYGYTF.

The chain employs TRBV28 and TRBJ1-3; D is unclear. CDR1 is MDHEN, CDR2 SYDVKM, per germline. Between the trimmed V and J ends, which lost 3 bases and 1 base, there was a span of 13 bases. The CDR3 runs 16 residues. CDR3 residues: CASSLDRWRSGNTIYF. CDR3 in DNA: TGTGCCAGCAGTTTGGATCGATGGAGATCTGGAAACACCATATATTTT.

The chain recombines TRBV4-2 with TRBJ2-2, with 13 bases lining up with TRBD2. Germline CDR1 and CDR2: LGHNA and YNFKEQ. This CDR3 is built from 19 residues. V trimming: 3 bases; J trimming: 2 bases; junction bases outside the gene matches: 9. The CDR3 region is CASSQRGLAGAANTGELFF. The CDR3 DNA sequence: TGTGCCAGCAGCCAGAGAGGACTAGCGGGAGCCGCTAACACCGGGGAGCTGTTTTTT.

The chain carries TRBV5-6 and TRBJ1-2; 7 bases agree with TRBD1. Trimming removed 3 bases from V and 4 bases from J; junction bases left unmatched: 12. CDR3 length: 16 amino acids. The V gene's germline CDR1 is SGHDT and CDR2 YYEEEE. The chain's CDR3 is CASSSGQASLPYGYTF. The CDR3 DNA is TGTGCCAGCAGCTCCGGACAGGCCTCACTACCCTATGGCTACACCTTC.

The chain recombines TRBV14 with TRBJ1-1, with D maybe TRBD1 (5 bases). Germline assignment: CDR1 SGHDN and CDR2 FVKESK. CDR3 length: 14 amino acids. The germline V and J ends were trimmed by 4 bases and 3 bases, with 12 bases remaining between them. CDR3 DNA sequence: TGTGCCAGCAGCCGTCCCGGGACTCACACTGAAGCTTTCTTT. Residues: CASSRPGTHTEAFF.

The chain is built from TRBV27 and TRBJ2-1; the match to TRBD1 covers 8 bases. The CDR3 has 15 amino acids. Unmatched junction bases numbered 9, after V lost 4 bases and J lost 7 bases. The germline gives CDR1 MNHEY, CDR2 SMNVEV (reference sequence). CDR3 nucleotide sequence: TGTGCCAGCAGTTCGAACGGACAGGGTTGGAATGAGCAGTTCTTC. Translating gives CASSSNGQGWNEQFF.

The rearrangement uses TRBV6-1 and TRBJ1-2; 8 bases map to TRBD1. Germline loops: CDR1 MNHNS, CDR2 SASEGT. J gave up 7 bases and V 4 bases, and 20 bases lay outside the gene matches. The CDR3 contains 18 residues. This chain's CDR3 is CASSGPRTGPALGSGYTF. The CDR3 bases are TGTGCCAGCAGTGGTCCAAGGACAGGGCCCGCCCTAGGGTCTGGCTACACCTTC.

The chain links TRBV19 to TRBJ1-3; D is perhaps TRBD1 (6 bases). From germline, CDR1 is LNHDA and CDR2 SQIVND (reference sequence). The CDR3 extends over 15 amino acids. Trimming took 8 bases from V and 2 from J, leaving 16 bases between them. This CDR3 is CASGGHLLAGNTIYF. Here the CDR3 DNA reads TGTGCCAGTGGGGGACACCTGCTTGCTGGAAACACCATATATTTT.

The chain combines TRBV28 with TRBJ2-7; perhaps TRBD1 as D (5 bases). CDR1 and CDR2 from the germline V gene are MDHEN and SYDVKM. This CDR3 region has 13 residues. The germline V and J ends were trimmed by 6 bases and 0 bases, with 9 bases remaining between them. Here the CDR3 DNA reads TGTGCCAGCAGAATCGACAGCTCCTACGAGCAGTACTTC. Protein sequence: CASRIDSSYEQYF.

The chain uses TRBV27 and TRBJ2-1; 12 bases line up with TRBD2. The trim removed 2 bases at V and 9 bases at J, leaving 2 bases unmatched. Germline V gene data show CDR1 as MNHEY and CDR2 as SMNVEV (reference sequence). The CDR3 is 14 amino acids. The CDR3 DNA is TGTGCCAGCAGTTTAACTAGCGGGAGGTCTGAGCAGTTCTTC. Protein sequence: CASSLTSGRSEQFF.

This chain uses TRBV19 with TRBJ1-1; a possible D gene is TRBD1 (5 bases). The V gene's germline CDR1 is LNHDA and CDR2 SQIVND (reference sequence). The V end was cut by 3 bases, the J end by 0 bases, with 8 bases between. The CDR3 consists of 14 residues. CDR3: CASSIRVMNTEAFF. CDR3 DNA sequence: TGTGCCAGTAGTATCAGGGTCATGAACACTGAAGCTTTCTTT.